This TCR beta chain was sequenced during a study of T cell responses to AZD1222 COVID-19 vaccine. Study results and caveats: The study found vaccine-associated CD4 TCRs spanning spike, dominant at 160-218 and 743-854. Recipients of AZD1222 seropositive at baseline numbered only 5 or 6. The sample set comprised mostly white British donors with more females, and clonal diversity was possibly underestimated.

TCRdb's copy holds only in-frame clones and misses some; the assay was immunoSEQ multiplex PCR. The sample comprises about 170,000 clones, 80% to 90% of which are singletons, and approximately 4.2% rests with the top ten. A word on this clone: The antigen is undetermined.

Germline values: CDR1 GTSNPN, CDR2 SVGIG (reference sequence). The CDR3 runs 15 residues. Trimming took 1 base from V and 3 from J, leaving 16 bases between them. J is TRBJ2-7 and V is TRBV30, with a possible D match to TRBD1 (6 bases). The origin of this receptor is an adult who received the MenACWY meningococcal vaccine as a control. Here the sequenced sample was peripheral blood, taken 28 days after the second dose of the MenACWY control vaccine. CDR3 sequence (DNA): TGTGCCTGGAGTGCAGACATAAAGGGGGACTACGAGCAGTACTTC. It codes for CAWSADIKGDYEQYF.